This TCR beta chain stems from a study of regulatory T cells in long-lasting Graves disease. Both iRepertoire HTBI primers and Arm-PCR of CDR3 regions were used to build the TCR beta libraries. TCRdb analysed the multiplex PCR reads with MiXCR anew, one entry per CDR3 protein. The sample includes a few hundred thousand distinct CDR3 sequences, roughly 16% seen only once; the top ten take 20%. This clonotype was recorded many times. Germline V CDR1 and CDR2: SGHAT, FQNNGV. The CDR3 runs 16 residues. Trimming removed 1 base from V and 8 bases from J, with 17 bases in between. Time point meaning: newly diagnosed GD, antithyroid drugs for less than 3 months. Making the TCR library involved RNA that had been extracted from PBMCs. These data also featured in a second study, about T cells in Graves' hyperthyroidism and ophthalmopathy.

This sequence was found in a woman aged 18-35 years with Graves disease. This chain uses TRBV11-2 with TRBJ2-2; unclear D gene. The material sequenced was peripheral blood mononuclear cells (PBMCs), taken at new diagnosis, from a patient treated with antithyroid drugs. CDR3 protein: CASSLVGRKNEGELFF. The CDR3 DNA sequence: TGTGCCAGCAGCTTAGTAGGTCGGAAAAATGAGGGGGAGCTGTTTTTT.